Listed here are 9 T cell receptor beta chains from one sample, sequenced in a study of vaccination effects on CD4 cells after COVID-19. Using immunoSEQ multiplex PCR, the repertoire was profiled, and TCRdb retains in-frame clones only, with some absent. The table has about 23,000 clones, 60% to 70% seen once; the top ten hold roughly 11%. Before sequencing took place, the ViraFEST assay used viral peptide pools to expand antigen-specific CD4+ T cells. Culturing for around ten days preceded CD4+ T cell isolation. Negative nucleocapsid antibody tests before and after vaccination confirmed no previous SARS-CoV-2 infection. Which antigens these TCRs recognize remains unknown. Sequencing was performed on CD4+ T cells from PBMCs cultured with HCoV-NL63 spike peptides, taken before COVID-19 vaccination. The receptors derive from a human donor who received a COVID-19 vaccine.

The chain couples TRBV7-2 to TRBJ2-5; D gene uncertain. CDR3 length equals 14 residues. V lost 4 bases, J lost 4 bases, and 13 bases lay in between. Germline CDR1 is SGHTA and CDR2 is FQGNSA. CDR3 in amino acids: CASSSVREGETQYF. In DNA form, the CDR3 reads TGTGCCAGCAGCTCAGTCCGCGAAGGAGAGACCCAGTACTTC.

The chain joins TRBV5-1 to TRBJ2-7, with 15 bases identical to TRBD2. This CDR3 is 18 amino acids long. The germline V gene has CDR1 SGHRS and CDR2 YFSETQ. Trimming at V came to 4 bases and at J to 0 bases, leaving 8 bases not matched to a gene. For the CDR3, the DNA is TGCGCCAGCAGCATCGGACTAGCGGGAGGGCCCGGCTCCTACGAGCAGTACTTC. It encodes CASSIGLAGGPGSYEQYF.

The chain employs TRBV2 and TRBJ1-1, with D unresolved. Germline-derived CDR1 and CDR2 are SNHLY and FYNNEI. Trimming removed 3 bases at V and 10 bases at J, with 6 bases between. The CDR3 sequence is 10 residues long. This CDR3 is CASSESLAFF. CDR3 bases: TGTGCCAGCAGTGAGTCCTTAGCTTTCTTT. Full variable domain (remainder filled in from reference TRBV2 and TRBJ1-1): EPEVTQTPSHQVTQMGQEVILRCVPISNHLYFYWYRQILGQKVEFLVSFYNNEISEKSEIFDDQFSVERPDGSNFTLKIRSTKLEDSAMYFCASSESLAFFGQGTRLTVV.

This clone came up a few times. The chain combines TRBV30 with TRBJ1-1; 8 bases are a match to TRBD1. The junction had 18 bases not matched to a gene; V was cut back by 2 bases and J by 4 bases. CDR3 length: 18 amino acids. CDR1 and CDR2 (germline): GTSNPN, SVGIG (reference sequence). The CDR3 DNA follows: TGTGCCTGGAGTCCTCGCCAGGGGGCGCGAACTAAGGTCACTGAAGCTTTCTTT. This gives the protein CAWSPRQGARTKVTEAFF.

In nucleotides, the CDR3 is TGTGCCACCGACAGGGGGAGCACTTTCGCTGAAGCTTTCTTT. Translated: CATDRGSTFAEAFF. The genes are TRBV6-5 and TRBJ1-1; 9 nucleotides line up with TRBD1. In germline, CDR1 is MNHEY, CDR2 SVGAGI. V lost 10 bases to trimming and J lost 6 bases; unmatched junction nucleotides: 12. CDR3 length equals 14 residues.

The chain employs TRBV19 and TRBJ1-3; TRBD1 might be the D (5 bases). Between the trimmed V and J ends, which lost 3 bases and 3 bases, there was a span of 15 bases. The CDR3 runs 16 residues. The V gene's germline CDR1 is LNHDA and CDR2 SQIVND (reference sequence). CDR3: CASSIMGEGLGNTIYF. CDR3 nucleotides: TGTGCCAGTAGTATTATGGGGGAAGGCCTTGGAAACACCATATATTTT. The full variable domain, its missing parts supplied by reference TRBV19 and TRBJ1-3, is DGGITQSPKYLFRKEGQNVTLSCEQNLNHDAMYWYRQDPGQGLRLIYYSQIVNDFQKGDIAEGYSVSREKKESFPLTVTSAQKNPTAFYLCASSIMGEGLGNTIYFGEGSWLTVV.

The chain joins TRBV5-1 to TRBJ1-2; a possible D gene is TRBD1 (5 bases). The ends were cut back, 1 base at V and 5 bases at J, with 12 bases in the middle. Germline V lookup: CDR1 SGHRS, CDR2 YFSETQ. The CDR3 totals 14 residues. CDR3 sequence reads: CASSLTETAYGYTF. The CDR3 DNA reads as TGCGCCAGCAGCTTGACGGAGACAGCATATGGCTACACCTTC.

This clone was picked up one time. The chain combines TRBV7-6 with TRBJ2-1, with 10 positions matching TRBD2. J was trimmed by 5 bases and V by 3 bases; bases with no gene match: 16. The germline gives CDR1 SGHVS, CDR2 FNYEAQ. This CDR3 contains 19 residues. The CDR3 protein is CASSFSYRGSGGLNNEQFF. DNA for the CDR3: TGTGCCAGCAGCTTCTCCTACCGGGGTAGCGGGGGGCTAAACAATGAGCAGTTCTTC.

The count of this clone is one. The chain carries TRBV12-5 and TRBJ2-7; a weak D match, TRBD1 (6 bases). Germline CDR1 is LGHNT and CDR2 is FRNRAP. The CDR3 runs to 16 residues. Trimming removed 0 bases at V and 0 bases at J, with 12 bases between. The CDR3 nucleotides are TGTGCTAGTGGTTTGGTATCCCCAGGGGCCTCCTACGAGCAGTACTTC. Amino acids: CASGLVSPGASYEQYF.